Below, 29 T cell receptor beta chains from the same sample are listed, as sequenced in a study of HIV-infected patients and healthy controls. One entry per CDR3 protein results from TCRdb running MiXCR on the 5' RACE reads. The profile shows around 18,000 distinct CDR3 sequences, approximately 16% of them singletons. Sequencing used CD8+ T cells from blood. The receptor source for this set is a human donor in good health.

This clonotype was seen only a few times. This CDR3 reads CASSRDDEQFF. CDR3 sequence (DNA): TGTGCCAGCAGTAGGGATGATGAGCAGTTCTTC. V is TRBV2 and J is TRBJ2-1; D remains unclear. Germline V gives CDR1 SNHLY, CDR2 FYNNEI. There are 11 residues in the CDR3. V lost 5 bases and J lost 8, with 7 bases in between.

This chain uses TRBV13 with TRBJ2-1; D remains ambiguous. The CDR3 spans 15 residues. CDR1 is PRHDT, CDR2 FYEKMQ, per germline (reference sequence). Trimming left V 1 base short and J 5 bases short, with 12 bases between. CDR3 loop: CASSLVWGSNNEQFF. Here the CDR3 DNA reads TGTGCCAGCAGCTTAGTCTGGGGTTCCAACAATGAGCAGTTCTTC.

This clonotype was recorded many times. CDR3 sequence (DNA): TGTGCCAGCAGTCCCGGGGCAAGTGCTAACTATGGCTACACCTTC. It translates to CASSPGASANYGYTF. This chain joins TRBV12-3 or TRBV12-4 and TRBJ1-2; a weak D match, TRBD1 (5 bases). V dropped 5 bases and J dropped 0 bases, with 13 bases sitting between them. The CDR3 is made up of 15 amino acids.

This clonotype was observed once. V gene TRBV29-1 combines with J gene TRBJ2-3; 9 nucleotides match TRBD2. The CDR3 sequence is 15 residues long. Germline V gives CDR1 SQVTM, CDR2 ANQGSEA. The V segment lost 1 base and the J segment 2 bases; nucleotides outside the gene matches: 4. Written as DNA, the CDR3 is TGCAGCGTTGAAGTAGCGGGGGTCTTCACAGATACGCAGTATTTT. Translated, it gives CSVEVAGVFTDTQYF.

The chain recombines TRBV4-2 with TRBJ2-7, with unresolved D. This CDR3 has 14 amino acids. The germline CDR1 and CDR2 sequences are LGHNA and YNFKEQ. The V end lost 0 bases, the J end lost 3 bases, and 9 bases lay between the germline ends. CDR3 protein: CASSQDVSVYEQYF. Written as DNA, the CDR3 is TGTGCCAGCAGCCAAGATGTATCAGTCTACGAGCAGTACTTC.

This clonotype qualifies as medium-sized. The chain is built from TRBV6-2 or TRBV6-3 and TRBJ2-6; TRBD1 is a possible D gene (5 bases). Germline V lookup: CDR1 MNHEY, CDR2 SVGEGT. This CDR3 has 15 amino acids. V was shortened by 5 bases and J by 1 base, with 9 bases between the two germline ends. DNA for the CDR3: TGTGCCAGCAGTCCAACAGGTTCTGGGGCCAACGTCCTGACTTTC. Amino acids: CASSPTGSGANVLTF.

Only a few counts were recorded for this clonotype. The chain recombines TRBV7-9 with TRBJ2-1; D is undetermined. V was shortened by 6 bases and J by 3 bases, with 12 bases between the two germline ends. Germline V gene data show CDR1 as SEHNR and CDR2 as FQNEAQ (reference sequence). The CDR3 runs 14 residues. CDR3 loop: CASSTPLGYNEQFF. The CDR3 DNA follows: TGTGCCAGCAGTACCCCTTTGGGCTACAATGAGCAGTTCTTC.

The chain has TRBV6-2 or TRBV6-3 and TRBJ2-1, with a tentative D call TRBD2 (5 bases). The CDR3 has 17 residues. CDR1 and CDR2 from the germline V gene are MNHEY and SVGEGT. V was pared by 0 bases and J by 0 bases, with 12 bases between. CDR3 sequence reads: CASSYSSKDFSYNEQFF. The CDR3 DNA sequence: TGTGCCAGCAGTTACTCGAGTAAGGACTTCTCCTACAATGAGCAGTTCTTC.

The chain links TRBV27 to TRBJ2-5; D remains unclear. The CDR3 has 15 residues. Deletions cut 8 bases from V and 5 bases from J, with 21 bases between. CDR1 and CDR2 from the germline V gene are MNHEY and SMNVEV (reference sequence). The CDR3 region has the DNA TGTGCCAGCGGGGAAAGGGCTGTATCGATCGAGACCCAGTACTTC. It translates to CASGERAVSIETQYF.

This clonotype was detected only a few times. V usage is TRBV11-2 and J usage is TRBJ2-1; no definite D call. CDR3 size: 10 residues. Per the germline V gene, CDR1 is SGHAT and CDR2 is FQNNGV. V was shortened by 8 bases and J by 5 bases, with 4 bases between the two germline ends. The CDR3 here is CASRHNEQFF. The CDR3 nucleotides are TGTGCCAGCCGACACAATGAGCAGTTCTTC. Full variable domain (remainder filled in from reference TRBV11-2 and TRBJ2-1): EAGVAQSPRYKIIEKRQSVAFWCNPISGHATLYWYQQILGQGPKLLIQFQNNGVVDDSQLPKDRFSAERLKGVDSTLKIQPAKLEDSAVYLCASRHNEQFFGPGTRLTVL.

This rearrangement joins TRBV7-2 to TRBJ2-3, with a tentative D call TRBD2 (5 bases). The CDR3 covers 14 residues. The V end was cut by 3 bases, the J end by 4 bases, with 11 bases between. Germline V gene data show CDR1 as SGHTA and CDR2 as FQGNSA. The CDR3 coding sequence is TGTGCCAGCAGCTTCCCGGAGAGGGCAGATACGCAGTATTTT. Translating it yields CASSFPERADTQYF.

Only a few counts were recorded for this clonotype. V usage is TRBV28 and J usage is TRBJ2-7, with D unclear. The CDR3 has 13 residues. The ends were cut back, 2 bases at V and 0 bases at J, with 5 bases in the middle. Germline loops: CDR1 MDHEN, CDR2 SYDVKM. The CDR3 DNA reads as TGTGCCAGCAGTTTACCGAGCTCCTACGAGCAGTACTTC. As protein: CASSLPSSYEQYF.

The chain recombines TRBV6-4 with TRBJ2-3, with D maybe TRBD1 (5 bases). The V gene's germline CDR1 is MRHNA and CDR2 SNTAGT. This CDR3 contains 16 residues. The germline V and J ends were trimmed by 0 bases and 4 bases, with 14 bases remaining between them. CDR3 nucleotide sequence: TGTGCCAGCAGTGACTCGATGGGCAGGGCTTCAGATACGCAGTATTTT. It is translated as CASSDSMGRASDTQYF.

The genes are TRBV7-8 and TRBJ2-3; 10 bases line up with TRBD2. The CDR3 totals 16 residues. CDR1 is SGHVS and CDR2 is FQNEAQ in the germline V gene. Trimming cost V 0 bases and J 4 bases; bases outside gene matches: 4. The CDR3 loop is CASSLAHLAGADTQYF. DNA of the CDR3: TGTGCCAGCAGCTTAGCGCACCTAGCGGGGGCAGATACGCAGTATTTT.

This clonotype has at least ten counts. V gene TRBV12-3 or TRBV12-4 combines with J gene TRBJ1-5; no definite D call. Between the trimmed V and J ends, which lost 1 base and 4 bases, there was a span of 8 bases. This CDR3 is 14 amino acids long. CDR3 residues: CASSLVAGNQPQHF. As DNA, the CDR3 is TGTGCCAGCAGTTTAGTAGCGGGGAATCAGCCCCAGCATTTT.

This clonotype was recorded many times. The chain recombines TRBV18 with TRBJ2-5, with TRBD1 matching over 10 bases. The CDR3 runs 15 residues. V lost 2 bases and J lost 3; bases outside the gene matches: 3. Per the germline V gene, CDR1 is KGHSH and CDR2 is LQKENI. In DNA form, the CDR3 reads TGTGCCAGCTCACCATGGGACAGGGGAAAAGAGACCCAGTACTTC. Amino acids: CASSPWDRGKETQYF.

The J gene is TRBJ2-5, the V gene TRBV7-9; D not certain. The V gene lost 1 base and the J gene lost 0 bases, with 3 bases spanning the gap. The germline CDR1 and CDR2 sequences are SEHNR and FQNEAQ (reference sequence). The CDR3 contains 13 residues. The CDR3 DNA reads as TGTGCCAGCAGCTTAGGGTACCAAGAGACCCAGTACTTC. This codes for CASSLGYQETQYF.

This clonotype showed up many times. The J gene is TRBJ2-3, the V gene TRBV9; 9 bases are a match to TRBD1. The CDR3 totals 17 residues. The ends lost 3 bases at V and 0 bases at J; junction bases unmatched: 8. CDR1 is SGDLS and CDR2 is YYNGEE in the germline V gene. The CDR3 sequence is CASSATTGGFSTDTQYF. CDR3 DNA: TGTGCCAGCAGCGCAACAACAGGGGGCTTTAGCACAGATACGCAGTATTTT.

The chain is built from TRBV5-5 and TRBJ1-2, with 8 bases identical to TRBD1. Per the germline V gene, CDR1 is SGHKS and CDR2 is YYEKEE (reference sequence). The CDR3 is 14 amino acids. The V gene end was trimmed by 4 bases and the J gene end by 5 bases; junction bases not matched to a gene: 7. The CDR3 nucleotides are TGTGCCAGCAGCGAAAAACAGGGGGAGTATGGCTACACCTTC. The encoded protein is CASSEKQGEYGYTF.

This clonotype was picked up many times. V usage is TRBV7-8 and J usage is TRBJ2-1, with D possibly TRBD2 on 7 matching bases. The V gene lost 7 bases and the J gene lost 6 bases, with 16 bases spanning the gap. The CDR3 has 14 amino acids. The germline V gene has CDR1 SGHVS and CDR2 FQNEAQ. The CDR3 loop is CASTTGGPGNEQFF. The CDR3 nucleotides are TGTGCCAGCACCACCGGGGGGCCGGGCAATGAGCAGTTCTTC.

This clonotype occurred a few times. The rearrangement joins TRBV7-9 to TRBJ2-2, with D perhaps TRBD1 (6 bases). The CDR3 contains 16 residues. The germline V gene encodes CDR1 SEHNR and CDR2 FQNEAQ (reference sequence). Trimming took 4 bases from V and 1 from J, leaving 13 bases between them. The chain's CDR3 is CASSWAGTRNTGELFF. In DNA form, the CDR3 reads TGTGCCAGCAGCTGGGCCGGGACACGGAACACCGGGGAGCTGTTTTTT.

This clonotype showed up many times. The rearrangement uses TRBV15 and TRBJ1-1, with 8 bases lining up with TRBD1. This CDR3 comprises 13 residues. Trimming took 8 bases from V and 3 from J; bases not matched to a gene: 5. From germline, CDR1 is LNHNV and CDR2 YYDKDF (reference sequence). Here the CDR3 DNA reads TGTGCCACCTCCGAGACAGGGGACACTGAAGCTTTCTTT. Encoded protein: CATSETGDTEAFF.

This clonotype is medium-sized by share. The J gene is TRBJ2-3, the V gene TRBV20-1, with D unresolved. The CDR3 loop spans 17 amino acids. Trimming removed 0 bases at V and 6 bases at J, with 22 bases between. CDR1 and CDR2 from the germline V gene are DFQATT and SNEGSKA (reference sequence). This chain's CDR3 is CSARDLRVDVLADTQYF. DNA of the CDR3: TGCAGTGCTAGAGATCTTCGCGTAGACGTGCTCGCTGATACGCAGTATTTT.

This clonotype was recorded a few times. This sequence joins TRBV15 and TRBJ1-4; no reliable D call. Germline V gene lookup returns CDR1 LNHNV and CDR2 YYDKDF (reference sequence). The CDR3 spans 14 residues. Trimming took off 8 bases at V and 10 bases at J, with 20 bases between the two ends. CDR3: CATGLKAAGVKLFF. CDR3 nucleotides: TGTGCCACCGGTCTCAAGGCCGCGGGAGTAAAACTGTTTTTT.

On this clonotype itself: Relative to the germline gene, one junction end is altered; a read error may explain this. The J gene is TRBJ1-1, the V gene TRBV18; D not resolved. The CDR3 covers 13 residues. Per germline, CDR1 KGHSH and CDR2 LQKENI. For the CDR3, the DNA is TGTACCAGCTCACCTCCCATCTACACTGAAGCTTTCTTT. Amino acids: CTSSPPIYTEAFF. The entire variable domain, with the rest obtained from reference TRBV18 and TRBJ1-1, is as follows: NAGVMQNPRHLVRRRGQEARLRCSPMKGHSHVYWYRQLPEEGLKFMVYLQKENIIDESGMPKERFSAEFPKEGPSILRIQQVVRGDSAAYFCTSSPPIYTEAFFGQGTRLTVV.

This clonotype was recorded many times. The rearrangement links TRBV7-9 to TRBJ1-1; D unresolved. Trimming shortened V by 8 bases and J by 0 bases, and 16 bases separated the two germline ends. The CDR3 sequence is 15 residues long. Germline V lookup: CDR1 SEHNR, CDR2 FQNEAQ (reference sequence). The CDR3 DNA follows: TGTGCCAGCCTAGTCCTATCGGTCTTGAACACTGAAGCTTTCTTT. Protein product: CASLVLSVLNTEAFF.

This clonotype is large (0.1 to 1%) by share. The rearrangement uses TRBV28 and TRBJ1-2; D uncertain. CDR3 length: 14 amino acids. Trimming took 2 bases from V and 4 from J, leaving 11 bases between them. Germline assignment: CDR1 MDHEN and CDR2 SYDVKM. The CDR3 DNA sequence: TGTGCCAGCAGTTTAATAGGGAATGGCTATGGCTACACCTTC. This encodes CASSLIGNGYGYTF.

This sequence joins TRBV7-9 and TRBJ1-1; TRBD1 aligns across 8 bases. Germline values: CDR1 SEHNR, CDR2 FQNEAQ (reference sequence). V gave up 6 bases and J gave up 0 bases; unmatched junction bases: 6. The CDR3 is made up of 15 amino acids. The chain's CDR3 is CASRRGQGVNTEAFF. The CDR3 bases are TGTGCCAGCAGACGCGGACAGGGAGTGAACACTGAAGCTTTCTTT.

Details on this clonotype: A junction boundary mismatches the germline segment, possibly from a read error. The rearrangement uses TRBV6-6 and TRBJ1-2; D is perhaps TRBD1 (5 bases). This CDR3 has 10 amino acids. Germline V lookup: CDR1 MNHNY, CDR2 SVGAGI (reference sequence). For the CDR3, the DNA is TGTGCCAGCAGTTACGGGGGAGGTGTTTTC. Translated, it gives CASSYGGGVF.